The 3 T cell receptor beta chains given below trace back to one sample, sequenced in a study of post-analysis software for immune sequencing data. TCR beta cDNA libraries had unique molecular identifiers. TCRdb fed the PCR reads into MiXCR, producing one record per CDR3 protein. The table lists about 560,000 distinct CDR3 sequences, 40% to 50% of them singletons. Their cognate antigens are unknown. Regarding the study as a whole: TRBV5-6, TRBV5-1 and TRBV20-1 belonged to a set of about five TRBV segments that were more frequent in patients than controls.

Material: blood. The receptors originated from a girl aged 5-17 years with multiple sclerosis.

The chain employs TRBV6-6 and TRBJ1-2; D uncertain. CDR1 MNHNY and CDR2 SVGAGI come from the germline V gene (reference sequence). Between the trimmed V and J ends, which lost 6 bases and 2 bases, there was a span of 13 bases. CDR3 size: 14 residues. The CDR3 coding sequence is TGTGCCAGCAGCCACGGTCAACCGAACTATGGCTACACCTTC. Its protein product is CASSHGQPNYGYTF.

The V call is TRBV5-1, the J call TRBJ2-1; 10 bases align to TRBD2. The CDR3 loop spans 17 amino acids. CDR1 SGHRS and CDR2 YFSETQ come from the germline V gene. V lost 4 bases and J lost 3; bases outside the gene matches: 10. CDR3 sequence reads: CASSDRGSGRIYNEQFF. The CDR3 DNA follows: TGCGCCAGCAGCGACCGGGGTAGCGGGAGGATCTACAATGAGCAGTTCTTC.

J is TRBJ1-1 and V is TRBV7-9, with a tentative D call TRBD1 (6 bases). The CDR3 is made up of 14 amino acids. Deletions cut 1 base from V and 7 bases from J, with 13 bases between. The V gene's germline CDR1 is SEHNR and CDR2 FQNEAQ (reference sequence). This chain's CDR3 is CASSLGGQSFEAFF. DNA for the CDR3: TGTGCCAGCAGCTTAGGTGGACAGAGTTTTGAAGCTTTCTTT. Full variable domain (missing parts from reference TRBV7-9 and TRBJ1-1): DTGVSQNPRHKITKRGQNVTFRCDPISEHNRLYWYRQTLGQGPEFLTYFQNEAQLEKSRLLSDRFSAERPKGSFSTLEIQRTEQGDSAMYLCASSLGGQSFEAFFGQGTRLTVV.